The 24 T cell receptor beta chains below all came from one sample that was sequenced in a study of response to subunit inactivated influenza vaccine. One entry per CDR3 protein results from TCRdb running MiXCR on the RT-PCR reads. The sample has hundreds of thousands of distinct CDR3 sequences; roughly 14% are singletons. This specimen was PBMCs from blood, taken roughly 13 days after vaccination. Receptors were obtained from a man aged 50 or older who received an inactivated influenza vaccine.

The chain couples TRBV29-1 to TRBJ1-2; D not certain. Trimming took off 4 bases at V and 8 bases at J, with 14 bases between the two ends. CDR3 length equals 12 residues. Per the germline V gene, CDR1 is SQVTM and CDR2 is ANQGSEA. The CDR3 nucleotides are TGCAGCGTTGGCCCGGGAGATCGGGGCTACACCTTC. Translating it yields CSVGPGDRGYTF.

This clonotype was found many times. The gene calls are TRBV2 and TRBJ2-1; D gene ambiguous. Germline CDR1 SNHLY, CDR2 FYNNEI. V lost 7 bases and J lost 1, with 14 bases in between. This CDR3 is 15 amino acids long. For the CDR3, the DNA is TGTGCCAGCACCCCCGGGCGGTCGTCCTACAATGAGCAGTTCTTC. Its translation is CASTPGRSSYNEQFF.

The chain employs TRBV21-1 and TRBJ2-3. TRBV21-1 is marked as a pseudogene. This CDR3 has 17 amino acids. CDR3 in amino acids: CASSKAPGDFSTDTQYF. CDR3 nucleotide sequence: TGTGCCAGCAGCAAAGCGCCCGGAGATTTTAGCACAGATACGCAGTATTTT.

This clonotype was seen a few times. The rearrangement joins TRBV5-4 to TRBJ1-4; D remains ambiguous. The V gene's germline CDR1 is SGHNT and CDR2 YYREEE (reference sequence). The V gene lost 0 bases and the J gene lost 8 bases, with 11 bases spanning the gap. The CDR3 totals 14 residues. CDR3 region: CASSLAGREEKLFF. In DNA, the CDR3 is TGTGCCAGCAGCTTGGCCGGGAGGGAGGAAAAACTGTTTTTT.

This clonotype was counted between two and nine times. This chain uses TRBV20-1 with TRBJ2-1; D is uncertain. This CDR3 spans 13 amino acids. Trimming removed 6 bases at V and 1 base at J, with 10 bases between. The germline V gene encodes CDR1 DFQATT and CDR2 SNEGSKA (reference sequence). The CDR3 loop reads CSAPRISYNEQFF. The CDR3 nucleotides read TGCAGTGCCCCGAGAATTTCCTACAATGAGCAGTTCTTC.

The rearrangement joins TRBV24-1 to TRBJ2-1, with TRBD1 identical over 9 bases. There are 17 residues in the CDR3. V gave up 5 bases and J gave up 1 base; unmatched junction bases: 8. Per germline, CDR1 KGHDR and CDR2 SFDVKD. This CDR3 is CATSGSAGTGSYNEQFF. For the CDR3, the DNA is TGTGCCACCAGTGGCTCAGCCGGGACAGGGTCCTACAATGAGCAGTTCTTC.

The chain joins TRBV2 to TRBJ1-5; 9 positions match TRBD1. There are 15 residues in the CDR3. Germline loops: CDR1 SNHLY, CDR2 FYNNEI. J was trimmed by 6 bases and V by 8 bases; bases with no gene match: 11. In nucleotides, the CDR3 is TGTGCCAGCTCCATCGACACAGGGGGCGGTCAGCCCCAGCATTTT. Translation gives CASSIDTGGGQPQHF.

This chain links TRBV5-1 with TRBJ2-1; 10 nucleotides line up with TRBD2. CDR1 is SGHRS and CDR2 is YFSETQ in the germline V gene. This CDR3 has 13 amino acids. V was clipped by 7 bases and J by 5 bases; unmatched bases: 3. The CDR3 sequence is CASGLAEHNEQFF. The DNA of the CDR3 is TGCGCCAGCGGACTAGCGGAACACAATGAGCAGTTCTTC.

This clonotype was counted only a few times. The rearrangement joins TRBV20-1 to TRBJ1-4, with D unresolved. V was pared by 4 bases and J by 6 bases, with 15 bases between. Germline values: CDR1 DFQATT, CDR2 SNEGSKA (reference sequence). This CDR3 has 14 residues. The CDR3, as DNA: TGCAGTGCTAAGATTCCGGATGCGGATGAAAAACTGTTTTTT. This encodes CSAKIPDADEKLFF.

V gene TRBV7-8 combines with J gene TRBJ1-2; no definite D call. V was trimmed by 5 bases and J by 1 base, leaving 11 bases between them. CDR3 length: 14 amino acids. Looked up from germline, CDR1 is SGHVS and CDR2 is FQNEAQ. The CDR3 region is CASSKTTFNYGYTF. In nucleotides, the CDR3 is TGTGCCAGCAGCAAGACGACATTTAACTATGGCTACACCTTC.

The V and J genes are TRBV15 and TRBJ2-1; TRBD1 aligns across 9 bases. The CDR3 consists of 16 residues. The junction had 10 bases not matched to a gene; V was cut back by 4 bases and J by 6 bases. Germline V gene sequence: CDR1 LNHNV, CDR2 YYDKDF (reference sequence). In nucleotides, the CDR3 is TGTGCCACCAGCACAAGCCGGGACAGGGTTTTCAATGAGCAGTTCTTC. Its protein is CATSTSRDRVFNEQFF. Looking up the rest from reference TRBV15 and TRBJ2-1 gives the full variable domain: DAMVIQNPRYQVTQFGKPVTLSCSQTLNHNVMYWYQQKSSQAPKLLFHYYDKDFNNEADTPDNFQSRRPNTSFCFLDIRSPGLGDTAMYLCATSTSRDRVFNEQFFGPGTRLTVL.

This clonotype was seen a few times. A clone one base away is much larger, so this may be a read error. This rearrangement joins TRBV7-2 to TRBJ2-5; the D call may be TRBD1 or TRBD2 (5 bases each). Germline lookup yields CDR1 SGHTA and CDR2 FQGNSA. The V end lost 1 base, the J end lost 9 bases, and 6 bases lay between the germline ends. CDR3 size: 11 residues. CDR3 sequence reads: CASSLVGAQYF. The CDR3 DNA sequence: TGTGCCAGCAGCTTAGTGGGGGCCCAGTACTTC. Together with reference TRBV7-2 and TRBJ2-5, the CDR3 gives the full variable domain: GAGVSQSPSNKVTEKGKDVELRCDPISGHTALYWYRQSLGQGLEFLIYFQGNSAPDKSGLPSDRFSAERTGGSVSTLTIQRTQQEDSAVYLCASSLVGAQYFGPGTRLLVL.

This clonotype was counted between two and nine times. The gene calls are TRBV25-1 and TRBJ2-5; 9 nucleotides line up with TRBD1. This CDR3 has 16 residues. Germline CDR1 reads MGHDK; CDR2 reads SYGVNS. With V trimmed by 3 bases and J by 0 bases, 5 bases remained unmatched. CDR3 in amino acids: CASSEWDREYQETQYF. The CDR3 DNA sequence: TGTGCCAGCAGTGAGTGGGACAGGGAGTACCAAGAGACCCAGTACTTC.

There are many counts of this clonotype. V is TRBV12-5 and J is TRBJ2-1; either TRBD1 or TRBD2 may supply D (5 bases each). V was clipped by 8 bases and J by 0 bases, with 14 bases between them. The CDR3 extends over 15 amino acids. CDR1 LGHNT and CDR2 FRNRAP come from the germline V gene. CDR3 in DNA: TGTGCTAGTTCCCGGGGCAGCAGCTCCTACAATGAGCAGTTCTTC. Its protein product is CASSRGSSSYNEQFF.

CDR3 region: CASSSGDSQETQYF. DNA for the CDR3: TGCGCCAGCAGCTCGGGTGACAGCCAAGAGACCCAGTACTTC. This chain connects TRBV5-1 to TRBJ2-5; a weak D match, TRBD1 (5 bases). The germline V and J ends were trimmed by 3 bases and 1 base, with 10 bases remaining between them. Per the germline V gene, CDR1 is SGHRS and CDR2 is YFSETQ. This CDR3 is built from 14 residues.

This clonotype was counted only a few times. The gene calls are TRBV12-3 or TRBV12-4 and TRBJ2-5; tentative D call: TRBD1 (6 bases). The CDR3 is made up of 13 amino acids. The V gene lost 7 bases and the J gene lost 5 bases, with 14 bases spanning the gap. The DNA of the CDR3 is TGTGCCAGCAATGCCCTTAGGGGGGAGACCCAGTACTTC. Its protein is CASNALRGETQYF.

This clonotype was picked up many times. The chain is built from TRBV2 and TRBJ1-2, with D possibly being TRBD1 (6 bases). Trimming shortened V by 3 bases and J by 4 bases, and 12 bases separated the two germline ends. The CDR3 sequence is 14 residues long. CDR1 is SNHLY, CDR2 FYNNEI, per germline. CDR3 sequence: CASSDRGQSYGYTF. For the CDR3, the DNA is TGTGCCAGCAGTGATAGGGGACAAAGCTATGGCTACACCTTC.

This clonotype was detected a few times. The CDR3 reads CASSSQANYGYTF. CDR3 sequence (DNA): TGTGCCAGCAGTTCGCAGGCTAACTATGGCTACACCTTC. The rearrangement links TRBV2 to TRBJ1-2; the D is unclear. Germline V CDR1 and CDR2: SNHLY, FYNNEI. Trimming left V 5 bases short and J 0 bases short, with 7 bases between. There are 13 residues in the CDR3.

The chain is built from TRBV10-2 and TRBJ2-1, with 8 bases matching TRBD2. Germline V CDR1 and CDR2: WSHSY, SAAADI. This CDR3 region has 14 residues. V was pared by 6 bases and J by 3 bases, with 4 bases of the junction left unmatched. CDR3 protein: CASSRGGIYNEQFF. DNA of the CDR3: TGCGCCAGCAGCCGGGGGGGGATCTACAATGAGCAGTTCTTC.

The V call is TRBV12-3 or TRBV12-4, the J call TRBJ2-2; no firm D call. The CDR3 is made up of 13 amino acids. The ends were cut back, 4 bases at V and 8 bases at J, with 11 bases in the middle. The CDR3 DNA follows: TGTGCCAGCAGTTCCTGGGCCGAAGGGGAGCTGTTTTTT. It yields the protein CASSSWAEGELFF.

The chain couples TRBV7-2 to TRBJ2-1; D could derive from TRBD1 or TRBD2 (5 bases each). The V end was cut by 5 bases, the J end by 7 bases, with 15 bases between. The CDR3 contains 14 residues. Germline V gene data show CDR1 as SGHTA and CDR2 as FQGNSA. CDR3 nucleotides: TGTGCCAGCAGCCCAGGTGCGTGGGGGAATGAGCAGTTCTTC. This gives the protein CASSPGAWGNEQFF.

CDR3 residues: CASSQDWQGTYEQYF. CDR3 sequence (DNA): TGCGCCAGCAGCCAAGATTGGCAGGGAACCTACGAGCAGTACTTC. The chain links TRBV4-1 to TRBJ2-7; a weak D match, TRBD1 (5 bases). This CDR3 is built from 15 residues. Trimming took off 0 bases at V and 2 bases at J, with 11 bases between the two ends. The germline V gene encodes CDR1 MGHRA and CDR2 YSYEKL.

This clonotype was recorded a few times. The chain combines TRBV30 with TRBJ1-1, with D perhaps TRBD1 (5 bases). The CDR3 contains 14 residues. The V gene lost 3 bases and the J gene lost 0 bases, with 11 bases spanning the gap. The germline V gene encodes CDR1 GTSNPN and CDR2 SVGIG (reference sequence). The CDR3 sequence: CAWSRDRLNTEAFF. The DNA of the CDR3 is TGTGCCTGGAGCAGGGACCGATTGAACACTGAAGCTTTCTTT.

This clonotype was counted a few times. The rearrangement joins TRBV5-1 to TRBJ2-7; 7 positions match TRBD1. Germline CDR1 reads SGHRS; CDR2 reads YFSETQ. V was pared by 1 base and J by 6 bases, with 7 bases of the junction left unmatched. The CDR3 covers 14 residues. The CDR3 nucleotides are TGCGCCAGCAGCTTGATACAGGGGTCAGGCGAGCAGTACTTC. The encoded protein is CASSLIQGSGEQYF.